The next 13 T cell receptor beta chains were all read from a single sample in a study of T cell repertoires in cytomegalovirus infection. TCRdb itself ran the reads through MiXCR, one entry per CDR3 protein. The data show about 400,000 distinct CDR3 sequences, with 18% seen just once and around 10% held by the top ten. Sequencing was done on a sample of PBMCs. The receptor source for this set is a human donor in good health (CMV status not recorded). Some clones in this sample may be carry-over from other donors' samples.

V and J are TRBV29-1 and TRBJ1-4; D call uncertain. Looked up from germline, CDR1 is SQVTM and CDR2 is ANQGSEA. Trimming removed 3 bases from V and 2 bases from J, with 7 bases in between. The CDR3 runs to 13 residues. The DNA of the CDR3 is TGCAGCGTTGATACGGGTACTAATGAAAAACTGTTTTTT. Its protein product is CSVDTGTNEKLFF.

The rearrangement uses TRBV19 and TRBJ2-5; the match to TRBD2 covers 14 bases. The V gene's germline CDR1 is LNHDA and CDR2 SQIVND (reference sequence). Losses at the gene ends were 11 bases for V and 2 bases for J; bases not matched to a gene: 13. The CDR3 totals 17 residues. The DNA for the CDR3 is TGTGCCTCTACCGGGACTAGCGGGAGTCGGCAACAAGAGACCCAGTACTTC. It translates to CASTGTSGSRQQETQYF.

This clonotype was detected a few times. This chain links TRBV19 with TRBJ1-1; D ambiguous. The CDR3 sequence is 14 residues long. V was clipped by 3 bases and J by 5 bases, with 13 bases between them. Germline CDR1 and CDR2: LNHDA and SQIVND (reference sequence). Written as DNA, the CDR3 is TGTGCCAGTAGTATCGGGGATCTGGGAACTGAAGCTTTCTTT. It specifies CASSIGDLGTEAFF.

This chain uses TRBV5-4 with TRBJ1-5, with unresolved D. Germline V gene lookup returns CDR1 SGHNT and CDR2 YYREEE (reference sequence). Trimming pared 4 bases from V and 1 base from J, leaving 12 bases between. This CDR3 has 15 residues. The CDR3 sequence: CASSQVKFSNQPQHF. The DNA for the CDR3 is TGTGCCAGCAGCCAGGTGAAGTTCAGCAATCAGCCCCAGCATTTT.

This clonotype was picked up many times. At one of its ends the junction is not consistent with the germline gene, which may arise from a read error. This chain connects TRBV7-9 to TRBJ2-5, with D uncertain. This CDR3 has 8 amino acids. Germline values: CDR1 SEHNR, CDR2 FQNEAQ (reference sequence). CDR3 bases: TGTGCCAGCAGCTCCCTGGACTTC. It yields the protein CASSSLDF.

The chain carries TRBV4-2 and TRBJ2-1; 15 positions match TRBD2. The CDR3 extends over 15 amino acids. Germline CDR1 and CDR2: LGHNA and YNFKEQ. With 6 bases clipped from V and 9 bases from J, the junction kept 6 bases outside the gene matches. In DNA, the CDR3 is TGTGCCAGCAGTCCCGGACTAGCGGGGGGGGGTGAGCAGTTCTTC. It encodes CASSPGLAGGGEQFF.

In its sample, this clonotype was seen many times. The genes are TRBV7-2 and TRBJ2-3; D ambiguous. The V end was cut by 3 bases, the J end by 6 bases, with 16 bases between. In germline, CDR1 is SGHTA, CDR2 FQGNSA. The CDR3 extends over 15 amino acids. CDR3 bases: TGTGCCAGCAGCTTTAGACGGACGGCTTTCGATACGCAGTATTTT. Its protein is CASSFRRTAFDTQYF. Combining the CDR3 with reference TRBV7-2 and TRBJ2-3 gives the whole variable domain GAGVSQSPSNKVTEKGKDVELRCDPISGHTALYWYRQSLGQGLEFLIYFQGNSAPDKSGLPSDRFSAERTGGSVSTLTIQRTQQEDSAVYLCASSFRRTAFDTQYFGPGTRLTVL.

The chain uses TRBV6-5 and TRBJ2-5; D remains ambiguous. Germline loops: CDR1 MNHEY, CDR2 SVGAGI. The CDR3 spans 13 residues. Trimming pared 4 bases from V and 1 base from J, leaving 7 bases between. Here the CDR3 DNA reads TGTGCCAGCAGTTTTAACTCCCAAGAGACCCAGTACTTC. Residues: CASSFNSQETQYF.

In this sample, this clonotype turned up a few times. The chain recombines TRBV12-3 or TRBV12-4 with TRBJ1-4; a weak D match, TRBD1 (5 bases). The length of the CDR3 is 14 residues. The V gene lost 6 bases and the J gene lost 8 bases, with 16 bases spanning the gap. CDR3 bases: TGTGCCAGCAGACCCGGGGGGGGTGGGGAAAAACTGTTTTTT. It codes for CASRPGGGGEKLFF.

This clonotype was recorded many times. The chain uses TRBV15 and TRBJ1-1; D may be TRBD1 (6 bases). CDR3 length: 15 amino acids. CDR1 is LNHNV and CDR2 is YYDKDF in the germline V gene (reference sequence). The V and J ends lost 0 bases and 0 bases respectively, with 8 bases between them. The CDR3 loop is CATSRDRGMNTEAFF. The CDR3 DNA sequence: TGTGCCACCAGCAGAGATAGGGGGATGAACACTGAAGCTTTCTTT.

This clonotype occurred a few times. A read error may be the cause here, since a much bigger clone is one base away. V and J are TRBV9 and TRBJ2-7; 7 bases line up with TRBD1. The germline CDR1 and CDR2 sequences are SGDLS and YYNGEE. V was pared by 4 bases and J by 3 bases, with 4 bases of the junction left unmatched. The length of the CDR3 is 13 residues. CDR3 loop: CASSPGQNYEQYF. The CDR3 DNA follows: TGTGCCAGCAGCCCGGGACAGAACTACGAGCAGTACTTC.

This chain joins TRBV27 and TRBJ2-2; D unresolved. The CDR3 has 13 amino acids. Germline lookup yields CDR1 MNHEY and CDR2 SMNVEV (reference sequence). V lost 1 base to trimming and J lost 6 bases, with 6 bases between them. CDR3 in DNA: TGTGCCAGCAGTTTATACGGTCCCGGGGAGCTGTTTTTT. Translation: CASSLYGPGELFF.

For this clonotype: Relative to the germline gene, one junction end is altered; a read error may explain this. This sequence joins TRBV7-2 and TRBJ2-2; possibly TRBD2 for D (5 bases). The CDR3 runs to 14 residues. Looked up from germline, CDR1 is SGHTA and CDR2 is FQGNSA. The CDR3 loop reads CASSFWQNTGELVF. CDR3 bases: TGTGCCAGCAGCTTTTGGCAGAACACCGGGGAGCTGGTTTTT.